These 17 T cell receptor beta chains came from one sample sequenced in a study of beta chain features in type 1 diabetes listed by TCRdb under 2018. Broad study findings and their caveats: In all four CD4+ subsets, TCRB CDR3 length was moderately but significantly shorter in type 1 diabetes patients.

The library was built by means of the immunoSEQ multiplex PCR assay. All of the isolated RNA was reverse transcribed with the High Capacity cDNA Reverse Transcription Kit, so expressed TCRB transcripts were sequenced. The table comes from immuneACCESS by way of TCRdb, which keeps in-frame sequences with V and J called. Part of the clones is missing from these tables; in studies checked, under half for an unresolved V gene and the rest for unknown reasons. The sample records approximately 170,000 clones, over 6% of which are singletons. 0.5% of the sample is taken by the ten largest. These receptors are not linked to any known antigen. Material for sequencing was central memory CD4+ T cells from blood. The receptors were sampled from a man between 18 and 35 years old with type 1 diabetes.

As DNA, the CDR3 is TGTGCCAGCAGCTTAAACGGGATGAACACTGAAGCTTTCTTT. Translated, it gives CASSLNGMNTEAFF. The rearrangement uses TRBV7-2 and TRBJ1-1; D is unresolved. The CDR3 spans 14 residues. The germline V gene encodes CDR1 SGHTA and CDR2 FQGNSA. V lost 2 bases, J lost 0 bases, and 7 bases lay in between.

The chain carries TRBV6-5 and TRBJ1-2, with D perhaps matching TRBD1 (5 bases). The CDR3 extends over 16 amino acids. V lost 0 bases to trimming and J lost 0 bases, with 11 bases between them. CDR1 is MNHEY and CDR2 is SVGAGI in the germline V gene. The CDR3 sequence: CASSYSKAGSNYGYTF. The CDR3 nucleotides read TGTGCCAGCAGTTACTCGAAGGCAGGGTCTAACTATGGCTACACCTTC.

The chain has TRBV13 and TRBJ2-1, with 11 bases identical to TRBD2. The V gene end was trimmed by 5 bases and the J gene end by 3 bases; junction bases not matched to a gene: 9. Looked up from germline, CDR1 is PRHDT and CDR2 is FYEKMQ (reference sequence). CDR3 length: 17 amino acids. CDR3 protein: CASSRRGLADNYNEQFF. CDR3 in DNA: TGTGCCAGCAGCCGAAGGGGACTAGCGGATAACTACAATGAGCAGTTCTTC. Full variable domain (remainder filled in from reference TRBV13 and TRBJ2-1): AAGVIQSPRHLIKEKRETATLKCYPIPRHDTVYWYQQGPGQDPQFLISFYEKMQSDKGSIPDRFSAQQFSDYHSELNMSSLELGDSALYFCASSRRGLADNYNEQFFGPGTRLTVL.

This clone came up a few times. The rearrangement uses TRBV18 and TRBJ2-7; 7 bases match TRBD2. CDR1 is KGHSH and CDR2 is LQKENI in the germline V gene. The J segment lost 3 bases and the V segment lost 8 bases, leaving 7 bases of the junction unmatched. The CDR3 length is 13 residues. The CDR3 is CASQLARGYEQYF. CDR3 bases: TGTGCCAGCCAACTAGCGAGAGGCTACGAGCAGTACTTC.

This clone was observed a handful of times. Other nucleotide sequences in the sample specify the same CDR3. The chain joins TRBV30 to TRBJ1-4; no clear D gene. Between the trimmed V and J ends, which lost 2 bases and 8 bases, there was a span of 9 bases. The CDR3 contains 12 residues. Germline V gene sequence: CDR1 GTSNPN, CDR2 SVGIG (reference sequence). Written as DNA, the CDR3 is TGTGCCTGGAGTACGTTGCGGGAAAAACTGTTTTTT. Its protein product is CAWSTLREKLFF.

The V call is TRBV7-9, the J call TRBJ1-6; 8 bases align to TRBD1. The germline CDR1 and CDR2 sequences are SEHNR and FQNEAQ (reference sequence). After removal of 5 bases from V and 10 bases from J, the junction contained 7 bases not matched to a gene. The CDR3 is 14 amino acids. The CDR3 DNA reads TGTGCCAGCAGCGAGGGGACAGGATACTCACCCCTCCACTTT. This gives the protein CASSEGTGYSPLHF.

This clone was found a few times. The rearrangement links TRBV19 to TRBJ1-1; 8 bases line up with TRBD1. Trimming took 5 bases from V and 3 from J; bases not matched to a gene: 2. Germline assignment: CDR1 LNHDA and CDR2 SQIVND (reference sequence). The CDR3 runs to 13 residues. CDR3 in amino acids: CASSGDRYTEAFF. CDR3 in DNA: TGTGCCAGTAGTGGGGACAGGTACACTGAAGCTTTCTTT.

The chain employs TRBV28 and TRBJ2-5; 10 nucleotides match TRBD1. CDR1 is MDHEN and CDR2 is SYDVKM in the germline V gene. This CDR3 spans 14 amino acids. J lost 5 bases, V lost 2 bases, and 2 bases had no gene match. CDR3 coding DNA: TGTGCCAGCAGTTTAGGACAGGGGGGGGAGACCCAGTACTTC. Its protein product is CASSLGQGGETQYF.

This clone has only a few counts. This chain connects TRBV18 to TRBJ1-1; no clear D. Germline V gene lookup returns CDR1 KGHSH and CDR2 LQKENI. The CDR3 covers 15 residues. V was trimmed by 2 bases and J by 0 bases, leaving 10 bases between them. CDR3 region: CASSPIENMNTEAFF. CDR3 coding DNA: TGTGCCAGCTCACCAATCGAGAATATGAACACTGAAGCTTTCTTT.

A few counts support this clone. Other DNA sequences in the sample encode the same CDR3. The genes are TRBV6-5 and TRBJ2-5; D perhaps matches TRBD1 (5 bases). Germline V lookup: CDR1 MNHEY, CDR2 SVGAGI. The CDR3 is 13 amino acids. The ends were cut back, 6 bases at V and 1 base at J, with 9 bases in the middle. CDR3 DNA: TGTGCCAGCAGCCGACAGTCCCAAGAGACCCAGTACTTC. Translating gives CASSRQSQETQYF.

The chain couples TRBV28 to TRBJ2-5, with unresolved D. From germline, CDR1 is MDHEN and CDR2 SYDVKM. This CDR3 contains 11 residues. Trimming cost V 4 bases and J 7 bases, with 7 bases left between them. DNA of the CDR3: TGTGCCAGCAGTTCCCCGAGGACCCAGTACTTC. Encoded protein: CASSSPRTQYF.

This clone was seen a handful of times. The chain links TRBV11-2 to TRBJ2-3; tentatively, D is TRBD2 (7 bases). Germline CDR1 SGHAT, CDR2 FQNNGV. This CDR3 region has 17 residues. V was cut by 5 bases and J by 2 bases, with 20 bases left in between. CDR3 sequence: CASSLRRAGANTDTQYF. The CDR3 DNA reads as TGTGCCAGCAGCCTTCGCCGGGCGGGGGCCAACACAGATACGCAGTATTTT. The full variable domain, completed using reference TRBV11-2 and TRBJ2-3, is EAGVAQSPRYKIIEKRQSVAFWCNPISGHATLYWYQQILGQGPKLLIQFQNNGVVDDSQLPKDRFSAERLKGVDSTLKIQPAKLEDSAVYLCASSLRRAGANTDTQYFGPGTRLTVL.

The V and J genes are TRBV28 and TRBJ1-2; possible D gene TRBD1, 6 bases. The germline V gene encodes CDR1 MDHEN and CDR2 SYDVKM. The CDR3 spans 14 residues. The V gene lost 5 bases and the J gene lost 7 bases, with 17 bases spanning the gap. The DNA of the CDR3 is TGTGCCAGCAGTAGCGAACAGGGTCCCAGTGGCTACACCTTC. It is translated as CASSSEQGPSGYTF.

This chain uses TRBV7-2 with TRBJ1-5; TRBD1 is a possible D gene (6 bases). CDR1 SGHTA and CDR2 FQGNSA come from the germline V gene. The CDR3 loop spans 13 amino acids. V was trimmed by 5 bases and J by 5 bases, leaving 10 bases between them. The CDR3 DNA follows: TGTGCCAGCAGCGCCCGACAGGATCAGCCCCAGCATTTT. It codes for CASSARQDQPQHF.

This clone was seen more than once but under ten times. The chain combines TRBV7-2 with TRBJ2-5, with 9 bases lining up with TRBD1. Germline V CDR1 and CDR2: SGHTA, FQGNSA. CDR3 size: 14 residues. The J segment lost 5 bases and the V segment lost 6 bases, leaving 7 bases of the junction unmatched. The CDR3 DNA follows: TGTGCCAGCAGATCCCTACAGGGGGCCGAGACCCAGTACTTC. Its translation: CASRSLQGAETQYF.

This clone appeared a few times. J is TRBJ2-3 and V is TRBV7-2, with TRBD1 identical over 10 bases. CDR1 is SGHTA and CDR2 is FQGNSA in the germline V gene. There are 14 residues in the CDR3. The junction had 5 bases not matched to a gene; V was cut back by 5 bases and J by 6 bases. Here the CDR3 DNA reads TGTGCCAGCAGCCTGGACAGGGGGGGGGATACGCAGTATTTT. Its translation: CASSLDRGGDTQYF.

The V call is TRBV18, the J call TRBJ1-5; 9 bases are a match to TRBD1. Germline CDR1 KGHSH, CDR2 LQKENI. Trimming took 4 bases from V and 4 from J; bases not matched to a gene: 2. The CDR3 is 14 residues long. The DNA for the CDR3 is TGTGCCAGCTCACAACAGGGGGCGAATCAGCCCCAGCATTTT. Translating gives CASSQQGANQPQHF.